This T cell receptor beta chain is from a study of shared clonotypes between healthy human individuals. This clone was recorded many times. Produced via immunoSEQ multiplex PCR; TCRdb's table is partial and in-frame only. The sample holds about 1 million clones, around 74% seen once. Losses at the gene ends were 1 base for V and 7 bases for J; bases not matched to a gene: 10. CDR3 length: 15 residues. Looked up from germline, CDR1 is GTSNPN and CDR2 is SVGIG (reference sequence). This receptor was obtained from a man aged 18 to 29 in good health. Source material: memory CD4+ T cells sorted from blood. Described subset: CD45RA-negative fraction. The V and J genes are TRBV30 and TRBJ1-5; the match to TRBD1 covers 7 bases. The CDR3 DNA is TGTGCCTGGAGTGGGGAAAACAGGGGAGGGCAGCCCCAGCATTTT. Protein sequence: CAWSGENRGGQPQHF.